This T cell receptor beta chain was found in a study of OX40 agonist ivuxolimab in advanced cancers. Study-wide results and limits: Low clonal expansion, among the lowest seen, marked partial responders at 0.1-3.0 mg/kg.

The data were produced by immunoSEQ multiplex PCR, yet TCRdb's version contains in-frame clones alone and is incomplete. The table lists 71,000 or so clones, approximately 90% of them singletons. Comments on this clone: The antigen is undetermined.

The sequencing here drew on CD4+ or CD8+ T cells sorted from blood, taken in a trial of the OX40 agonist ivuxolimab. The receptor's source is an adult with an advanced solid tumor such as melanoma, head and neck, liver or kidney cancer.

CDR3 in DNA: TGTGCCAGCAGTGGGGGAGTGAAAGAGACCCAGTACTTC. Amino acids: CASSGGVKETQYF. V gene TRBV6-1 combines with J gene TRBJ2-5, with a tentative D call TRBD2 (5 bases). The ends were cut back, 4 bases at V and 3 bases at J, with 9 bases in the middle. The CDR3 spans 13 residues. From germline, CDR1 is MNHNS and CDR2 SASEGT.